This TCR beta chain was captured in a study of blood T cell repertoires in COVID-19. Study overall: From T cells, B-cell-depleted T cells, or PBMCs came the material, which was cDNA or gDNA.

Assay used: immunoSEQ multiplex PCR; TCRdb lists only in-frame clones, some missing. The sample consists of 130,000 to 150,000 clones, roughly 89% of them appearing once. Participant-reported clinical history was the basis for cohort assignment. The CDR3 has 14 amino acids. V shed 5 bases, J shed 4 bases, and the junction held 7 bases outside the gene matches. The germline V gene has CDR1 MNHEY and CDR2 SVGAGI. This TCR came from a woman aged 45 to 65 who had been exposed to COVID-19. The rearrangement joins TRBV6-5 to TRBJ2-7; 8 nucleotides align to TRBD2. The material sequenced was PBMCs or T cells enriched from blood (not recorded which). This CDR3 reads CASSNAGGPYEQYF. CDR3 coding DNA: TGTGCCAGCAGTAATGCGGGGGGACCTTACGAGCAGTACTTC.